These T cell receptor beta chains were read from a single sample in a study of cytomegalovirus exposure and HLA in healthy donors. Only in-frame clones appear in the TCRdb table, and some are missing; sequencing was by immunoSEQ multiplex PCR. Here the sample spans about 110,000 clones, around three quarters being singletons. The sample was PBMCs. Every receptor here comes from a man between 50 and 59 years old in good health and CMV-seropositive. The CDR3 runs from the conserved cysteine through the conserved F or W. D genes are given only for firm matches. Size is omitted from some rows. Given values are once, few, many or a class for expanded clones.

TRBV12-5	12	-	TRBD2	TRBJ2-4	CASSGEGNIQYF	TGTGCTAGTAGCGGGGAGGGAAACATTCAGTACTTC
TRBV7-9	13	-	-	TRBJ2-1	CASSWGTSLEQFF	TGTGCCAGCAGCTGGGGGACTTCCCTTGAGCAGTTCTTC
TRBV5-1	16	-	TRBD1	TRBJ1-3	CASSPDRGYSGNTIYF	TGCGCCAGCAGCCCCGACAGGGGGTACTCTGGAAACACCATATATTTT
TRBV7-9	14	once	-	TRBJ1-2	CASSLDRVVYGYTF	TGTGCCAGCAGCTTAGACAGGGTGGTCTATGGCTACACCTTC
TRBV5-1	12	-	-	TRBJ2-5	CASSFQGETQYF	TGCGCCAGCAGCTTCCAGGGTGAGACCCAGTACTTC
TRBV7-2	16	-	-	TRBJ2-5	CASSYEPGPKVGTQYF	TGTGCCAGCAGCTATGAACCGGGTCCCAAAGTAGGGACCCAGTACTTC
TRBV5-4	14	once	TRBD1	TRBJ1-1	CASSLDRGNTEAFF	TGTGCCAGCAGCTTGGACAGGGGGAACACTGAAGCTTTCTTT
TRBV27	15	-	TRBD1	TRBJ2-7	CASTHLGGGPMEQYF	TGTGCCAGCACCCATTTAGGGGGCGGACCGATGGAGCAGTACTTC
TRBV7-8	15	-	TRBD2	TRBJ2-7	CASSSRLAGAYEQYF	TGTGCCAGCAGCTCCCGGTTAGCGGGAGCCTACGAGCAGTACTTC
TRBV2	16	-	TRBD1	TRBJ1-4	CASRNPTAGGNEKLFF	TGTGCCAGCCGCAACCCCACGGCAGGGGGCAATGAAAAACTGTTTTTT